This entry concerns a single TCR beta chain. This sample stems from a study of blood T cell repertoires in COVID-19. Background on the study: Acute and convalescent COVID-19 samples came from the United States, Italy and Spain. Sources were T cells, B-cell-depleted T cells, or PBMCs; the material itself was cDNA or gDNA.

The CDR3 is made up of 15 amino acids. Germline CDR1 is LGHNT and CDR2 is FRNRAP. Trimming at V came to 0 bases and at J to 6 bases, leaving 4 bases not matched to a gene. Methods used by the authors: Amplified reference gene primers provided the basis for estimating nucleated cell counts. The method was immunoSEQ multiplex PCR; TCRdb's version includes in-frame clones alone and lacks a portion of them. That table is the source of V, J and clone size, and D and trimming were worked out from the DNA. The table records around 41,000 clones, 70% to 90% of them present only once. Sequenced: peripheral blood. The chain joins TRBV12-5 to TRBJ2-1, with TRBD1 matching over 8 bases. The clonotype originates from a human donor in a cohort sampled during active COVID-19. CDR3 nucleotides: TGTGCTAGTGGTTTGGTACAGGGGACAGGCAATGAGCAGTTCTTC. Protein: CASGLVQGTGNEQFF.